One and the same sample provided the 20 T cell receptor beta chains below, sequenced in a study of T-cell memory formation after mild COVID-19. TCRdb re-analysed the 5' RACE reads in MiXCR, keeping a single row per CDR3 protein. The sample records fewer than 500,000 distinct CDR3 sequences, 25% being singletons. The sequenced sample was PBMCs or a T cell subset sorted from them (not recorded which). These receptors were obtained from an adult woman who had mild COVID-19 (a few samples of this study predate the infection). Cell type and time point are not known.

This clonotype was counted many times. The chain couples TRBV24-1 to TRBJ2-7; TRBD1 matches 8 bases. The CDR3 contains 15 residues. Germline lookup yields CDR1 KGHDR and CDR2 SFDVKD. V shed 4 bases and J 1 base; nucleotides not matched to a gene: 5. The CDR3, as DNA: TGTGCCACCAGTGACCCCGGGACAGGTTCCTACGAGCAGTACTTC. Protein product: CATSDPGTGSYEQYF.

The rearrangement joins TRBV6-6 to TRBJ1-3; no reliable D call. V gave up 2 bases and J gave up 7 bases, with 18 bases separating them. The CDR3 spans 16 residues. The germline V gene has CDR1 MNHNY and CDR2 SVGAGI (reference sequence). In DNA form, the CDR3 reads TGTGCCAGCAGTTACACCCGGCAAGTTGCGGGGAACACCATATATTTT. It yields the protein CASSYTRQVAGNTIYF.

This chain uses TRBV7-2 with TRBJ2-7; 9 bases are a match to TRBD1. The CDR3 extends over 16 amino acids. Germline V gives CDR1 SGHTA, CDR2 FQGNSA. J lost 1 base, V lost 0 bases, and 4 bases had no gene match. The CDR3 DNA reads TGTGCCAGCAGCTTAGCCTGGACAGGGGCGTCCTACGAGCAGTACTTC. Encoded protein: CASSLAWTGASYEQYF. The complete variable domain, with remaining parts taken from reference TRBV7-2 and TRBJ2-7, reads GAGVSQSPSNKVTEKGKDVELRCDPISGHTALYWYRQSLGQGLEFLIYFQGNSAPDKSGLPSDRFSAERTGGSVSTLTIQRTQQEDSAVYLCASSLAWTGASYEQYFGPGTRLTVT.

The CDR3 region has the DNA TGCAGTGCTAGACAGGGTTCAGCTGGAAACACCATATATTTT. It encodes CSARQGSAGNTIYF. V gene TRBV20-1 combines with J gene TRBJ1-3, with D possibly TRBD1 on 5 matching bases. In germline, CDR1 is DFQATT, CDR2 SNEGSKA (reference sequence). With 2 bases removed from V and 2 bases from J, the gap between germline ends came to 10 bases. This CDR3 is built from 14 residues.

V usage is TRBV10-3 and J usage is TRBJ2-1, with 8 bases fitting TRBD2. This CDR3 is built from 15 residues. V lost 8 bases and J lost 4; bases outside the gene matches: 10. Germline V gives CDR1 ENHRY, CDR2 SYGVKD. The CDR3 reads CAIRGGSGKYNEQFF. CDR3 coding DNA: TGTGCCATCCGGGGGGGCAGCGGGAAGTACAATGAGCAGTTCTTC.

The V and J genes are TRBV15 and TRBJ2-7; TRBD1 matches 8 bases. V was clipped by 1 base and J by 0 bases; unmatched bases: 8. The germline gives CDR1 LNHNV, CDR2 YYDKDF (reference sequence). The CDR3 extends over 17 amino acids. The CDR3: CATSRVGSDRASYEQYF. The CDR3 DNA follows: TGTGCCACCAGCAGAGTGGGTTCGGACAGGGCCTCCTACGAGCAGTACTTC.

Ten or more counts support this clonotype. This may be a read error, as it is one base from a much larger clone. This chain connects TRBV2 to TRBJ2-7, with D uncertain. The CDR3 runs 12 residues. CDR1 SNHLY and CDR2 FYNNEI come from the germline V gene. Trimming took off 3 bases at V and 3 bases at J, with 6 bases between the two ends. The CDR3 DNA follows: TGTGCCAGCAGTGAGGACGTCTACGAGCAGTACTTC. Its protein product is CASSEDVYEQYF.

The sample holds a few counts of this clonotype. The chain recombines TRBV20-1 with TRBJ1-3; 7 bases are shared with TRBD1. This CDR3 region has 14 residues. Losses at the gene ends were 6 bases for V and 2 bases for J; bases not matched to a gene: 7. Germline V gives CDR1 DFQATT, CDR2 SNEGSKA (reference sequence). CDR3 protein: CSALGTATGNTIYF. The CDR3 DNA is TGCAGTGCGCTGGGGACAGCTACTGGAAACACCATATATTTT.

This clonotype occurred a few times. The genes are TRBV27 and TRBJ2-2; D is unclear. The germline CDR1 and CDR2 sequences are MNHEY and SMNVEV (reference sequence). This CDR3 has 13 residues. Trimming removed 5 bases at V and 0 bases at J, with 4 bases between. As DNA, the CDR3 is TGTGCCAGCAGTACCCCGAACACCGGGGAGCTGTTTTTT. It translates to CASSTPNTGELFF.

This clonotype has a count of ten or more. The chain uses TRBV28 and TRBJ1-4, with unresolved D. The CDR3 has 15 residues. Trimming cost V 5 bases and J 0 bases, with 10 bases left between them. Per germline, CDR1 MDHEN and CDR2 SYDVKM. CDR3 bases: TGTGCCAGCAGTCCCAGACACCCAACTAATGAAAAACTGTTTTTT. Its translation is CASSPRHPTNEKLFF.

V gene TRBV2 combines with J gene TRBJ2-1; TRBD2 might be the D (5 bases). From germline, CDR1 is SNHLY and CDR2 FYNNEI. The CDR3 is 15 amino acids. V was clipped by 3 bases and J by 7 bases, with 16 bases between them. CDR3 bases: TGTGCCAGCAGTGACAACTCCCTAGCCTCTAATGAGCAGTTCTTC. This codes for CASSDNSLASNEQFF. Full variable domain (missing parts from reference TRBV2 and TRBJ2-1): EPEVTQTPSHQVTQMGQEVILRCVPISNHLYFYWYRQILGQKVEFLVSFYNNEISEKSEIFDDQFSVERPDGSNFTLKIRSTKLEDSAMYFCASSDNSLASNEQFFGPGTRLTVL.

The chain carries TRBV30 and TRBJ2-5; the D gene is possibly TRBD1 (6 bases). The CDR3 length is 14 residues. The germline V and J ends were trimmed by 6 bases and 2 bases, with 16 bases remaining between them. Germline V CDR1 and CDR2: GTSNPN, SVGIG (reference sequence). The DNA of the CDR3 is TGTGCCTGCACCAGAACAGGGCCTCAAGAGACCCAGTACTTC. Translation: CACTRTGPQETQYF.

This clonotype was seen a few times. V gene TRBV12-3 or TRBV12-4 combines with J gene TRBJ2-6; 9 bases are a match to TRBD1. The CDR3 is 21 residues long. With V trimmed by 3 bases and J by 0 bases, 15 bases remained unmatched. The CDR3 spells CASSFSRRGTGSFSGANVLTF. The DNA of the CDR3 is TGTGCCAGCAGTTTCTCTCGCCGGGGGACAGGGAGCTTCTCTGGGGCCAACGTCCTGACTTTC.

V usage is TRBV30 and J usage is TRBJ2-5; 7 positions agree with TRBD2. The CDR3 extends over 14 amino acids. The germline gives CDR1 GTSNPN, CDR2 SVGIG (reference sequence). V shed 3 bases and J 5 bases; nucleotides not matched to a gene: 9. The chain's CDR3 is CAWSRGLVGETQYF. CDR3 DNA: TGTGCCTGGAGCCGAGGACTAGTAGGCGAGACCCAGTACTTC.

The J gene is TRBJ2-3, the V gene TRBV7-9; D is unresolved. The CDR3 runs to 14 residues. Germline loops: CDR1 SEHNR, CDR2 FQNEAQ (reference sequence). V lost 7 bases and J lost 2, with 13 bases in between. The CDR3 bases are TGTGCCAGCACCTTCGGGTACTTCACAGATACGCAGTATTTT. It codes for CASTFGYFTDTQYF.

The table lists this clonotype with a few counts. The genes are TRBV19 and TRBJ1-1; D is possibly TRBD1 (5 bases). The V gene lost 7 bases and the J gene lost 1 base, with 16 bases spanning the gap. In germline, CDR1 is LNHDA, CDR2 SQIVND (reference sequence). The CDR3 sequence is 15 residues long. CDR3 nucleotide sequence: TGTGCCAGTACGCACTCGGGACGGAGGAACACTGAAGCTTTCTTT. Translating it yields CASTHSGRRNTEAFF.

This clonotype has a count of ten or more. The rearrangement links TRBV20-1 to TRBJ2-5; D ambiguous. Deletions cut 6 bases from V and 5 bases from J, with 13 bases between. The V gene's germline CDR1 is DFQATT and CDR2 SNEGSKA (reference sequence). CDR3 length: 12 amino acids. DNA for the CDR3: TGCAGTGCAACCACCAGAAGGGAGACCCAGTACTTC. Protein sequence: CSATTRRETQYF.

J is TRBJ1-4 and V is TRBV29-1, with D maybe TRBD1 (5 bases). The CDR3 runs 13 residues. V was pared by 4 bases and J by 6 bases, with 12 bases between. Germline CDR1 SQVTM, CDR2 ANQGSEA. CDR3 DNA sequence: TGCAGCGTTGGGGGCCGAGGGTATGAAAAACTGTTTTTT. Its translation is CSVGGRGYEKLFF.

The rearrangement joins TRBV7-9 to TRBJ1-2, with TRBD1 matching over 11 bases. J lost 2 bases, V lost 3 bases, and 5 bases had no gene match. From germline, CDR1 is SEHNR and CDR2 FQNEAQ (reference sequence). This CDR3 has 16 amino acids. CDR3 loop: CASSLPGQGENYGYTF. The CDR3 nucleotides read TGTGCCAGCAGCTTGCCGGGACAGGGGGAAAACTATGGCTACACCTTC.

The chain carries TRBV20-1 and TRBJ2-1; the D gene is possibly TRBD2 (6 bases). The CDR3 spans 14 residues. Germline V gene sequence: CDR1 DFQATT, CDR2 SNEGSKA (reference sequence). V lost 7 bases to trimming and J lost 1 base, with 14 bases between them. The CDR3 nucleotides are TGCAGTGGGAGGGCGGGTGCTTCCTACAATGAGCAGTTCTTC. This gives the protein CSGRAGASYNEQFF.